This TCR beta chain is drawn from a study of T cell responses to AZD1222 COVID-19 vaccine. Findings of the study overall: Two AZD1222 administrations were followed by greater Spike-specific TCR breadth and depth. Within unmutated variant regions lay the reported targets of nearly half of spike-specific TCRs.

Notes on this clone: Its target is not known.

Sequencing was performed with immunoSEQ multiplex PCR; in TCRdb, only in-frame clones are kept and a portion is missing. The data hold 90,000 to 120,000 clones, with approximately 90% observed a single time. J was trimmed by 3 bases and V by 1 base; bases with no gene match: 8. This CDR3 region has 17 residues. The germline CDR1 and CDR2 sequences are MGHRA and YSYEKL. The sequence was collected from an adult who received the AZD1222 COVID-19 vaccine. The specimen comprised peripheral blood, sampled 28 days after the second AZD1222 dose. The chain recombines TRBV4-1 with TRBJ2-2; 7 nucleotides agree with TRBD1. The CDR3, as DNA: TGCGCCAGCAGCCAAGGAGCAGGGGGTGTGGACACCGGGGAGCTGTTTTTT. This sequence encodes CASSQGAGGVDTGELFF.